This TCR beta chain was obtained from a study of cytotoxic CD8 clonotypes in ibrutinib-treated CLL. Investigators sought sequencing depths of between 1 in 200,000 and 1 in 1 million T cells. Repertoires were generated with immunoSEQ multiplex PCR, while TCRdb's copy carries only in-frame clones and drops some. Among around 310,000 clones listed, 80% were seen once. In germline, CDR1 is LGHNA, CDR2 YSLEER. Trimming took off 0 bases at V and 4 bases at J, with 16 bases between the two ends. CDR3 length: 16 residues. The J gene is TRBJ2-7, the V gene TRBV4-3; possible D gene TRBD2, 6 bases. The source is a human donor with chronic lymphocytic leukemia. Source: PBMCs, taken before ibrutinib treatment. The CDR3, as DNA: TGCGCCAGCAGCCAAGATTCGTGGCAGGGACTTTACGAGCAGTACTTC. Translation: CASSQDSWQGLYEQYF.